These 28 T cell receptor beta chains share one sample of origin, sequenced in a study of regulatory T cells in long-lasting Graves disease. Investigators prepared the TCR beta libraries by applying iRepertoire HTBI primers and Arm-PCR of CDR3 regions. TCRdb redid the calling of the multiplex PCR reads with MiXCR, one entry per CDR3 protein. Of 400,000 to 650,000 distinct CDR3 sequences in the sample, more than 15% were seen once. The sample's time point: newly diagnosed GD, antithyroid drugs for less than 3 months. PBMCs provided the RNA from which the TCR library was made. These data were likewise used in another study, on T cells in Graves' hyperthyroidism and ophthalmopathy.

Sequenced material: peripheral blood mononuclear cells (PBMCs), taken at new diagnosis, from a patient treated with antithyroid drugs. The receptors derive from a woman aged 35-65 years with Graves disease.

This chain links TRBV12-3 or TRBV12-4 with TRBJ1-1; 7 bases agree with TRBD1. With V trimmed by 6 bases and J by 3 bases, 7 bases remained unmatched. CDR3 length: 14 amino acids. As DNA, the CDR3 is TGTGCCAGCAGCCGACAGGGACTTGACACTGAAGCTTTCTTT. Amino acid sequence: CASSRQGLDTEAFF.

Of note for this clonotype: A much larger clonotype is one base distant, so this may be a read error. The chain joins TRBV11-2 to TRBJ2-1; D is perhaps TRBD1 (6 bases). The CDR3 consists of 15 residues. The V end lost 6 bases, the J end lost 4 bases, and 16 bases lay between the germline ends. Per the germline V gene, CDR1 is SGHAT and CDR2 is FQNNGV. The CDR3 loop reads CASSCGDTKYNEQFF. CDR3 nucleotides: TGTGCCAGCAGTTGTGGGGACACCAAGTACAATGAGCAGTTCTTC.

The rearrangement links TRBV3-1 to TRBJ1-3; 8 bases map to TRBD1. This CDR3 has 16 amino acids. Germline-derived CDR1 and CDR2 are LGHDT and YNNKEL (reference sequence). With V trimmed by 4 bases and J by 4 bases, 9 bases remained unmatched. CDR3 region: CASSRDRTFPGNTIYF. The CDR3 DNA follows: TGTGCCAGCAGCCGGGACAGGACCTTTCCCGGAAACACCATATATTTT.

This clonotype was observed many times. This chain links TRBV12-3 or TRBV12-4 with TRBJ1-6; D unclear. Trimming removed 7 bases from V and 9 bases from J, with 13 bases in between. The CDR3 spans 13 residues. The CDR3 region has the DNA TGTGCCAGCACCCCATCGGCTACTTCACCCCTCCACTTT. Translation gives CASTPSATSPLHF.

This clonotype was recorded many times. V and J are TRBV12-3 or TRBV12-4 and TRBJ1-4; no firm D call. The CDR3 sequence is 14 residues long. V lost 0 bases and J 0 bases, leaving 2 bases between the germline ends. DNA for the CDR3: TGTGCCAGCAGTTTAGCTCCAACTAATGAAAAACTGTTTTTT. Translation gives CASSLAPTNEKLFF.

There are many counts of this clonotype. CDR3 coding DNA: TGTGCCAGCAGTTTCGCGGTCGACACCGGGGAGCTGTTTTTT. Amino acids: CASSFAVDTGELFF. The rearrangement uses TRBV6-2 or TRBV6-3 and TRBJ2-2; D gene ambiguous. The germline CDR1 and CDR2 sequences are MNHEY and SVGEGT. V shed 4 bases and J shed 3 bases, with 9 bases lying between them. CDR3 length equals 14 residues.

The table lists this clonotype with many counts. The chain employs TRBV12-3 or TRBV12-4 and TRBJ2-7, with D possibly being TRBD1 (5 bases). The CDR3 contains 14 residues. The germline V and J ends were trimmed by 5 bases and 4 bases, with 15 bases remaining between them. The CDR3 DNA is TGTGCCAGCAGTCCGTACGCAGGGATTTACGAGCAGTACTTC. Translating it yields CASSPYAGIYEQYF.

This clonotype was seen just once. The chain recombines TRBV7-9 with TRBJ2-7; 7 nucleotides agree with TRBD2. CDR1 and CDR2 (germline): SEHNR, FQNEAQ (reference sequence). The trim removed 7 bases at V and 4 bases at J, leaving 13 bases unmatched. The CDR3 has 15 amino acids. The CDR3: CASTLGSSGGYEQYF. The CDR3, as DNA: TGTGCCAGCACTCTCGGCTCGTCGGGGGGTTACGAGCAGTACTTC.

This clonotype was seen more than once but under ten times. The V call is TRBV13, the J call TRBJ2-7; the match to TRBD1 covers 7 bases. This CDR3 region has 14 residues. The junction had 7 bases not matched to a gene; V was cut back by 4 bases and J by 4 bases. The V gene's germline CDR1 is PRHDT and CDR2 FYEKMQ (reference sequence). As DNA, the CDR3 is TGTGCCAGCAGCTCCCGACAGGGCCCTTACGAGCAGTACTTC. Residues: CASSSRQGPYEQYF. The full variable domain, with the rest looked up from reference TRBV13 and TRBJ2-7, is AAGVIQSPRHLIKEKRETATLKCYPIPRHDTVYWYQQGPGQDPQFLISFYEKMQSDKGSIPDRFSAQQFSDYHSELNMSSLELGDSALYFCASSSRQGPYEQYFGPGTRLTVT.

This clonotype was seen at least ten times. The genes are TRBV7-8 and TRBJ2-7; D gene uncertain. The CDR3 has 14 residues. V was pared by 2 bases and J by 2 bases, with 10 bases between. Germline CDR1 and CDR2: SGHVS and FQNEAQ. This CDR3 reads CASSLRVGTYEQYF. The CDR3 bases are TGTGCCAGCAGCTTAAGGGTGGGGACCTACGAGCAGTACTTC.

This rearrangement joins TRBV25-1 to TRBJ1-3, with D perhaps TRBD1 (5 bases). Trimming left V 3 bases short and J 5 bases short, with 14 bases between. CDR1 is MGHDK, CDR2 SYGVNS, per germline. CDR3 size: 15 residues. The CDR3, as DNA: TGTGCCAGCAGTGAGGTGTCCGGGGGAAGAAACACCATATATTTT. It translates to CASSEVSGGRNTIYF.

This clonotype occurred many times. The chain carries TRBV12-3 or TRBV12-4 and TRBJ2-5; no firm D call. The CDR3 length is 14 residues. Trimming left V 3 bases short and J 3 bases short, with 11 bases between. The CDR3 loop is CASSLYSLEETQYF. The DNA of the CDR3 is TGTGCCAGCAGTTTGTATAGTTTGGAAGAGACCCAGTACTTC.

The V gene is TRBV3-1, the J gene TRBJ2-5, with a tentative D call TRBD2 (6 bases). CDR1 and CDR2 from the germline V gene are LGHDT and YNNKEL (reference sequence). V lost 0 bases to trimming and J lost 2 bases, with 19 bases between them. The CDR3 runs to 18 residues. In DNA form, the CDR3 reads TGTGCCAGCAGCCAAGATAATTTACCGGGGGAGAAACAAGAGACCCAGTACTTC. Residues: CASSQDNLPGEKQETQYF.

This clonotype came up many times. This chain connects TRBV20-1 to TRBJ2-7; a weak D match, TRBD2 (6 bases). This CDR3 spans 15 amino acids. The germline gives CDR1 DFQATT, CDR2 SNEGSKA (reference sequence). V was cut by 0 bases and J by 4 bases, with 16 bases left in between. The CDR3 DNA follows: TGCAGTGCTAGAGATGAGGGCTCTAGCGCGTACGAGCAGTACTTC. It yields the protein CSARDEGSSAYEQYF.

The sample holds many counts of this clonotype. The chain has TRBV12-5 and TRBJ1-2, with TRBD1 matching over 8 bases. Germline V gene sequence: CDR1 LGHNT, CDR2 FRNRAP. Germline trimming cut 1 base from V and 8 bases from J; bases unmatched to any gene: 9. CDR3 length equals 15 residues. CDR3 nucleotide sequence: TGTGCTAGTGGTTTGGCCCAGGGGGCACTGGGGGGCTACACCTTC. Translating gives CASGLAQGALGGYTF.

This clonotype showed up just a few times. The V call is TRBV4-2, the J call TRBJ2-7; D ambiguous. CDR3 length: 18 amino acids. Germline CDR1 LGHNA, CDR2 YNFKEQ. V lost 2 bases to trimming and J lost 0 bases, with 20 bases between them. The DNA for the CDR3 is TGTGCCAGCAGCCAAACTACACCCGGTGGCAGTAGCTCCTACGAGCAGTACTTC. It codes for CASSQTTPGGSSSYEQYF.

In nucleotides, the CDR3 is TGTGCCAGTAGGAGGGACAGGGGAGGGACTGAAGCTTTCTTT. Residues: CASRRDRGGTEAFF. The chain has TRBV19 and TRBJ1-1; the match to TRBD1 covers 10 bases. There are 14 residues in the CDR3. J lost 5 bases, V lost 6 bases, and 6 bases had no gene match. Germline CDR1 LNHDA, CDR2 SQIVND (reference sequence).

This clonotype was picked up a small number of times. The chain carries TRBV7-8 and TRBJ2-7; either TRBD1 or TRBD2 may fit D (5 bases each). CDR1 and CDR2 (germline): SGHVS, FQNEAQ. The CDR3 runs to 15 residues. V was trimmed by 5 bases and J by 3 bases, leaving 17 bases between them. Here the CDR3 DNA reads TGTGCCAGCAGCCCGGACCCGGGACGCAACTACGAGCAGTACTTC. It is translated as CASSPDPGRNYEQYF.

Ten or more counts support this clonotype. The chain uses TRBV3-1 and TRBJ1-1, with D possibly TRBD1 on 5 matching bases. V was shortened by 0 bases and J by 1 base, with 9 bases between the two germline ends. From germline, CDR1 is LGHDT and CDR2 YNNKEL (reference sequence). This CDR3 is 15 amino acids long. The CDR3 nucleotides are TGTGCCAGCAGCCAAGACTGGGACGGGAACACTGAAGCTTTCTTT. This gives the protein CASSQDWDGNTEAFF.

Ten or more counts support this clonotype. The rearrangement joins TRBV3-1 to TRBJ1-1; D remains ambiguous. This CDR3 has 13 residues. Germline V CDR1 and CDR2: LGHDT, YNNKEL (reference sequence). Trimming took 4 bases from V and 3 from J, leaving 9 bases between them. The CDR3 DNA reads as TGTGCCAGCAGCCCGGCAGTCTACACTGAAGCTTTCTTT. It is translated as CASSPAVYTEAFF.

This clonotype has a count of ten or more. This CDR3 is CASSLYGQGDEQFF. The CDR3 DNA is TGTGCCAGCAGTTTATATGGACAGGGCGATGAGCAGTTCTTC. J is TRBJ2-1 and V is TRBV12-3 or TRBV12-4; 8 bases are shared with TRBD1. The CDR3 is made up of 14 amino acids. V shed 2 bases and J 8 bases; nucleotides not matched to a gene: 5.

This clonotype has a count of ten or more. V gene TRBV18 combines with J gene TRBJ2-3; D tentatively fits TRBD1 or TRBD2 (5 bases each). The germline CDR1 and CDR2 sequences are KGHSH and LQKENI. The CDR3 contains 13 residues. Trimming took 8 bases from V and 0 from J, leaving 9 bases between them. As DNA, the CDR3 is TGTGCCAGCAGCCGGGACAGCACAGATACGCAGTATTTT. Its protein product is CASSRDSTDTQYF.

This clonotype turned up a few times. The chain has TRBV19 and TRBJ1-2; 7 bases align to TRBD1. The CDR3 length is 16 residues. Trimming at V came to 4 bases and at J to 6 bases, leaving 14 bases not matched to a gene. Germline V gene data show CDR1 as LNHDA and CDR2 as SQIVND (reference sequence). The CDR3 DNA follows: TGTGCCAGTAGTAGTCCTGACAGGGTATTAAGCAATGGCTACACCTTC. Amino acids: CASSSPDRVLSNGYTF.

Ten or more counts support this clonotype. This chain uses TRBV29-1 with TRBJ1-1, with D perhaps TRBD1 (6 bases). V shed 5 bases and J shed 4 bases, with 11 bases lying between them. The CDR3 loop spans 12 amino acids. The germline V gene has CDR1 SQVTM and CDR2 ANQGSEA. The CDR3 loop reads CSVFRGGTEAFF. The CDR3 coding sequence is TGCAGCGTTTTCAGAGGGGGCACTGAAGCTTTCTTT.

As regards this clonotype: This CDR3 is missing its conserved last phenylalanine or tryptophan, likely due to a read error. The limits of the CDR3 on the DNA are not certain, so only TCRdb's listed CDR3 is given. The J gene is TRBJ1-6, the V gene TRBV27; the DNA was not used to check the table's D call, TRBD1. The CDR3 totals 11 residues, both ends included. CDR1 is MNHEY, CDR2 SMNVEV, per germline (reference sequence). The CDR3 spells CASSLSGGVFA.

The table lists this clonotype with a few counts. The chain joins TRBV4-1 to TRBJ1-2; TRBD1 might be the D (5 bases). Germline lookup yields CDR1 MGHRA and CDR2 YSYEKL. Between the trimmed V and J ends, which lost 1 base and 2 bases, there was a span of 11 bases. The CDR3 spans 15 residues. In DNA form, the CDR3 reads TGCGCCAGCAGCCAAGGGGGGGTGCAAAACTATGGCTACACCTTC. It translates to CASSQGGVQNYGYTF.

There are many counts of this clonotype. The chain employs TRBV30 and TRBJ2-7, with 7 bases identical to TRBD1. The CDR3 has 14 residues. Unmatched junction bases numbered 11, after V lost 5 bases and J lost 4 bases. The germline V gene has CDR1 GTSNPN and CDR2 SVGIG (reference sequence). The CDR3 DNA sequence: TGTGCCTGGTCCAGGGAAGGGGGCCGGTACGAGCAGTACTTC. Protein product: CAWSREGGRYEQYF.

The rearrangement joins TRBV6-2 or TRBV6-3 to TRBJ2-5; 7 bases line up with TRBD1. Germline V CDR1 and CDR2: MNHEY, SVGEGT. The CDR3 loop spans 14 amino acids. The V and J ends lost 8 bases and 0 bases, in that order; junction bases with no gene match: 6. CDR3 nucleotide sequence: TGTGCCAGCGGCTTACAGGGGAACCAAGAGACCCAGTACTTC. It is translated as CASGLQGNQETQYF.